The text below deals with one T cell receptor beta chain. Its antigen is currently unknown. This record belongs to a study of T cell responses to AZD1222 COVID-19 vaccine. Overall study results and limits: The peak T cell response came first, and repertoires were sampled only after it. Donor demographics were predominantly white British with a female majority; clonal diversity may be underestimated.

Sequencing was performed with immunoSEQ multiplex PCR; in TCRdb, only in-frame clones are kept and a portion is missing. The sample lists about 140,000 clones; 90% to 95% were seen once. Germline-derived CDR1 and CDR2 are MNHNS and SASEGT. The CDR3 runs 11 residues. V dropped 1 base and J dropped 5 bases, with 1 base sitting between them. The source was peripheral blood, collected 28 days after the second AZD1222 dose. This TCR was recovered from an adult who received the AZD1222 COVID-19 vaccine. The V and J genes are TRBV6-1 and TRBJ2-3; D remains ambiguous. CDR3 sequence reads: CASSEEDTQYF. As DNA, the CDR3 is TGTGCCAGCAGTGAAGAAGATACGCAGTATTTT.